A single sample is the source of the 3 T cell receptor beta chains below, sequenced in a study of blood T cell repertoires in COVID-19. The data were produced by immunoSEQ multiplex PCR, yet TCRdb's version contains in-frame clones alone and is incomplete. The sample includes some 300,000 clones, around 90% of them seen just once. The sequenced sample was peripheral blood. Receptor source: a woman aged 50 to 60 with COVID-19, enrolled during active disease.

The CDR3 sequence: CASSPNIPGTGNTGELFF. In DNA form, the CDR3 reads TGTGCCAGCTCACCTAACATACCCGGGACAGGGAACACCGGGGAGCTGTTTTTT. This rearrangement joins TRBV18 to TRBJ2-2; 8 bases align to TRBD1. Germline assignment: CDR1 KGHSH and CDR2 LQKENI. After removal of 3 bases from V and 1 base from J, the junction contained 10 bases not matched to a gene. The CDR3 is made up of 18 amino acids.

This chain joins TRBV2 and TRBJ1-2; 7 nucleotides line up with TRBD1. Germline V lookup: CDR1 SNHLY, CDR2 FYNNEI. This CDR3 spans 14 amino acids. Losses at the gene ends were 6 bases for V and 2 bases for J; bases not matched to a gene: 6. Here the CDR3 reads CASSFGQVNYGYTF. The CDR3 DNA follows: TGTGCCAGCAGCTTCGGACAGGTGAACTATGGCTACACCTTC.

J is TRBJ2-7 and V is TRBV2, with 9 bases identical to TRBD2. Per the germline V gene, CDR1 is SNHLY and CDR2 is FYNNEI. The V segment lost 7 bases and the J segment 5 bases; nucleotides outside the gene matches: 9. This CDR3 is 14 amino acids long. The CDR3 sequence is CASTEPGLANEQYF. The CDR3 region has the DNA TGTGCCAGCACCGAACCCGGACTAGCGAACGAGCAGTACTTC. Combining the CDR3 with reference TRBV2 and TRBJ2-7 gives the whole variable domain EPEVTQTPSHQVTQMGQEVILRCVPISNHLYFYWYRQILGQKVEFLVSFYNNEISEKSEIFDDQFSVERPDGSNFTLKIRSTKLEDSAMYFCASTEPGLANEQYFGPGTRLTVT.